This T cell receptor beta chain is from a study of blood T cells in healthy people across ages. Per individual sample, total RNA of at least 5.5 micrograms was extracted. The V gene end was trimmed by 6 bases and the J gene end by 3 bases; junction bases not matched to a gene: 9. This CDR3 is built from 15 residues. Germline-derived CDR1 and CDR2 are ENHRY and SYGVKD. The use of a sample-barcoded 5' primer and a J-beta primer mix characterized a second PCR of roughly 7 to 11 cycles. TCRdb recomputed calls from the 5' RACE reads with MiXCR, one row per CDR3 protein. The sample yields about 570,000 distinct CDR3 sequences, approximately 30% seen once.

J is TRBJ2-5 and V is TRBV10-3; 8 bases are a match to TRBD2. The sequenced material came from blood. This clonotype was sampled from a woman in her 70s in good health. CDR3 loop: CAIRPQELAEETQYF. The DNA for the CDR3 is TGTGCCATCAGGCCCCAAGAACTAGCGGAAGAGACCCAGTACTTC.